The 15 T cell receptor beta chains below were found in one sample sequenced in a study of vaccination and CD4 T cells after COVID-19. With the Oncomine TCR Beta short-read assay, DNA from cultured CD4+ T cells was sequenced. Each CDR3 protein is one row after TCRdb ran MiXCR on the PCR reads. The sample records about 13,000 distinct CDR3 sequences, about 30% being singletons. Described treatment: approximately 10-day PBMC culture with coronavirus spike peptide pools or control peptides (ViraFEST assay). The antigens for these receptors are not known. Sequenced material: CD4+ T cells from blood, cultured in vitro. The receptors were gathered from a human donor who had recovered from COVID-19.

CDR3 sequence reads: CASSFSGGAGYEQYF. The CDR3 bases are TGCGCCAGCAGCTTTAGCGGGGGGGCAGGGTACGAGCAGTACTTC. The chain links TRBV5-1 to TRBJ2-7; 11 nucleotides match TRBD2. There are 15 residues in the CDR3. Losses at the gene ends were 2 bases for V and 4 bases for J; bases not matched to a gene: 5. The germline gives CDR1 SGHRS, CDR2 YFSETQ.

The CDR3 sequence is CASSGGGRRNTEAFF. In DNA, the CDR3 is TGTGCCAGCAGTGGGGGGGGACGTCGCAACACTGAAGCTTTCTTT. The chain links TRBV25-1 to TRBJ1-1; possible D gene TRBD1, 5 bases. With 4 bases removed from V and 2 bases from J, the gap between germline ends came to 14 bases. This CDR3 comprises 15 residues. Germline V CDR1 and CDR2: MGHDK, SYGVNS.

The V call is TRBV5-1, the J call TRBJ2-3, with 9 bases that match TRBD1. V trimming: 5 bases; J trimming: 3 bases; junction bases outside the gene matches: 1. The CDR3 extends over 13 amino acids. Germline values: CDR1 SGHRS, CDR2 YFSETQ. CDR3 sequence reads: CASRGQGTDTQYF. CDR3 DNA sequence: TGCGCCAGCAGGGGACAGGGAACAGATACGCAGTATTTT.

The chain employs TRBV6-1 and TRBJ2-1; 9 positions match TRBD2. Germline assignment: CDR1 MNHNS and CDR2 SASEGT. Trimming removed 5 bases from V and 6 bases from J; junction bases left unmatched: 5. The CDR3 loop spans 14 amino acids. CDR3 nucleotides: TGTGCCAGCAGTCCCAGCGGGGGGCCCAATGAGCAGTTCTTC. Translated, it gives CASSPSGGPNEQFF.

This clonotype came up a few times. V gene TRBV6-2 or TRBV6-3 combines with J gene TRBJ1-5, with 9 bases aligning to TRBD1. Germline trimming cut 6 bases from V and 3 bases from J; bases unmatched to any gene: 12. The CDR3 is 17 amino acids. The germline V gene encodes CDR1 MNHEY and CDR2 SVGEGT. CDR3 in amino acids: CASRPVGDRGDNQPQHF. The CDR3 DNA follows: TGTGCCAGCAGACCGGTCGGAGACAGGGGGGACAATCAGCCCCAGCATTTT.

This clonotype was seen more than once but under ten times. This sequence joins TRBV19 and TRBJ2-3; 7 positions agree with TRBD1. Germline loops: CDR1 LNHDA, CDR2 SQIVND (reference sequence). The CDR3 is 14 residues long. The V and J ends lost 7 bases and 3 bases, in that order; junction bases with no gene match: 7. CDR3 sequence reads: CASTRDSVTDTQYF. The CDR3 DNA follows: TGTGCCAGTACCCGGGACAGCGTGACAGATACGCAGTATTTT.

This clonotype is deemed large (0.1 to 1%). As DNA, the CDR3 is TGTGCCAGCAGCCCCCAAAGGGGACATATATTCTATGGCTACACCTTC. As protein: CASSPQRGHIFYGYTF. V is TRBV7-2 and J is TRBJ1-2; D might be TRBD1 (6 bases). This CDR3 comprises 16 residues. CDR1 and CDR2 (germline): SGHTA, FQGNSA. Deletions cut 5 bases from V and 4 bases from J, with 20 bases between.

V gene TRBV30 combines with J gene TRBJ1-4; the match to TRBD1 covers 7 bases. The V segment lost 8 bases and the J segment 7 bases; nucleotides outside the gene matches: 13. Germline V gene sequence: CDR1 GTSNPN, CDR2 SVGIG (reference sequence). The CDR3 totals 14 residues. This CDR3 is CAGTTGPYLEKLFF. The DNA of the CDR3 is TGTGCCGGAACGACAGGGCCGTACCTTGAAAAACTGTTTTTT.

This chain connects TRBV4-1 to TRBJ2-1; the match to TRBD2 covers 8 bases. V was clipped by 2 bases and J by 0 bases; unmatched bases: 3. The CDR3 totals 16 residues. Germline V gives CDR1 MGHRA, CDR2 YSYEKL. The CDR3 coding sequence is TGCGCCAGCAGCCAACTTAGCGGGGCCTCCTACAATGAGCAGTTCTTC. Translating gives CASSQLSGASYNEQFF.

The table lists this clonotype with a few counts. The CDR3 protein is CASSFNGGQGDTQYF. The CDR3 nucleotides are TGTGCCAGCAGCTTTAACGGGGGGCAGGGAGATACGCAGTATTTT. The chain links TRBV7-8 to TRBJ2-3; the D gene is possibly TRBD2 (7 bases). CDR1 is SGHVS, CDR2 FQNEAQ, per germline. Trimming cost V 3 bases and J 5 bases, with 15 bases left between them. The CDR3 is made up of 15 amino acids.

This chain connects TRBV7-2 to TRBJ1-4, with TRBD1 matching over 10 bases. Germline CDR1 SGHTA, CDR2 FQGNSA. J lost 4 bases, V lost 6 bases, and 5 bases had no gene match. This CDR3 region has 15 residues. This CDR3 is CASRGGTGVNEKLFF. CDR3 nucleotide sequence: TGTGCCAGCAGGGGGGGGACAGGGGTTAATGAAAAACTGTTTTTT. Full variable domain (missing parts from reference TRBV7-2 and TRBJ1-4): GAGVSQSPSNKVTEKGKDVELRCDPISGHTALYWYRQSLGQGLEFLIYFQGNSAPDKSGLPSDRFSAERTGGSVSTLTIQRTQQEDSAVYLCASRGGTGVNEKLFFGSGTQLSVL.

This clonotype came up a few times. V is TRBV11-3 and J is TRBJ2-7; D is perhaps TRBD1 (5 bases). The CDR3 totals 13 residues. Per germline, CDR1 SGHNT and CDR2 YENEEA. Trimming removed 5 bases from V and 6 bases from J, with 14 bases in between. CDR3 in DNA: TGTGCCAGCAGCACAAGGGGTTCCGGCGAGCAGTACTTC. It yields the protein CASSTRGSGEQYF.

This clonotype was seen only a few times. The CDR3: CASSFRGFGPRGVHTGELFF. In DNA form, the CDR3 reads TGTGCCAGCAGTTTTCGGGGGTTCGGGCCAAGGGGTGTCCACACCGGGGAGCTGTTTTTT. V and J are TRBV12-3 or TRBV12-4 and TRBJ2-2; D is perhaps TRBD2 (6 bases). V dropped 3 bases and J dropped 3 bases, with 26 bases sitting between them. CDR3 length equals 20 residues.

The J gene is TRBJ2-7, the V gene TRBV7-2; 10 nucleotides match TRBD1. Germline V gene lookup returns CDR1 SGHTA and CDR2 FQGNSA. The CDR3 contains 16 residues. The trim removed 4 bases at V and 4 bases at J, leaving 10 bases unmatched. CDR3 bases: TGTGCCAGCAGCTCTCCCACCGGGACAGGGGCTTACGAGCAGTACTTC. This sequence encodes CASSSPTGTGAYEQYF. Full variable domain (outside the CDR3, taken from reference TRBV7-2 and TRBJ2-7): GAGVSQSPSNKVTEKGKDVELRCDPISGHTALYWYRQSLGQGLEFLIYFQGNSAPDKSGLPSDRFSAERTGGSVSTLTIQRTQQEDSAVYLCASSSPTGTGAYEQYFGPGTRLTVT.

This chain links TRBV28 with TRBJ1-2; 8 bases map to TRBD1. Germline trimming cut 2 bases from V and 4 bases from J; bases unmatched to any gene: 9. CDR1 and CDR2 (germline): MDHEN, SYDVKM. The length of the CDR3 is 16 residues. CDR3 loop: CASSLRGQGLIYGYTF. The CDR3 region has the DNA TGTGCCAGCAGTTTAAGAGGACAGGGCCTTATCTATGGCTACACCTTC.